These 14 T cell receptor beta chains originate from one sample sequenced in a study of blood T cells in healthy people across ages. Primers used in a second PCR of roughly 7 to 12 cycles were a sample-barcoded 5' primer and a J-beta primer mix. One entry per CDR3 protein, called by TCRdb with MiXCR from the 5' RACE reads. The sample includes some 750,000 distinct CDR3 sequences, about 24% of them seen just once. Sequencing was done on a sample of blood. The receptors here all came from a man in his 70s in good health.

The rearrangement links TRBV10-3 to TRBJ2-1, with TRBD2 matching over 10 bases. The J segment lost 2 bases and the V segment lost 10 bases, leaving 8 bases of the junction unmatched. Germline CDR1 and CDR2: ENHRY and SYGVKD. This CDR3 is 15 amino acids long. The CDR3 DNA reads as TGTGCCACCCTACGTAGCGGGGGGCCCTACAATGAGCAGTTCTTC. This codes for CATLRSGGPYNEQFF.

The chain links TRBV7-3 to TRBJ2-1; 11 bases agree with TRBD2. Trimming took 5 bases from V and 0 from J; bases not matched to a gene: 6. Per germline, CDR1 SGHTA and CDR2 FQGTGA. This CDR3 comprises 17 residues. The CDR3 coding sequence is TGTGCCAGCAGCCCGATGACTAGCGGGGTCTCCTACAATGAGCAGTTCTTC. The encoded protein is CASSPMTSGVSYNEQFF.

CDR3 sequence reads: CASSTTRVQETQYF. The CDR3, as DNA: TGTGCCAGCAGTACGACTCGGGTTCAAGAGACCCAGTACTTC. The chain couples TRBV27 to TRBJ2-1; D is unresolved. The better agreement between TRBJ2-5 and the DNA end casts doubt on the J call. CDR1 and CDR2 (germline): MNHEY, SMNVEV (reference sequence). The CDR3 loop spans 14 amino acids.

J is TRBJ1-3 and V is TRBV4-3; possibly TRBD1 for D (5 bases). The CDR3 sequence is 15 residues long. Trimming stripped 0 bases from V and 4 bases from J, with 10 bases between. Germline CDR1 and CDR2: LGHNA and YSLEER. The CDR3 DNA is TGCGCCAGCAGCCAAGAATCAGGGTTAGGAAACACCATATATTTT. This gives the protein CASSQESGLGNTIYF.

This sequence joins TRBV7-9 and TRBJ2-1; 11 bases agree with TRBD2. The CDR3 covers 15 residues. Germline loops: CDR1 SEHNR, CDR2 FQNEAQ (reference sequence). The V and J ends lost 1 base and 9 bases, in that order; junction bases with no gene match: 5. This CDR3 reads CASSLVAGGPIEQFF. Here the CDR3 DNA reads TGTGCCAGCAGCTTAGTAGCGGGAGGGCCGATTGAGCAGTTCTTC.

V usage is TRBV20-1 and J usage is TRBJ1-4; D remains ambiguous. V was trimmed by 2 bases and J by 0 bases, leaving 13 bases between them. The CDR3 runs 16 residues. CDR1 DFQATT and CDR2 SNEGSKA come from the germline V gene (reference sequence). CDR3 in amino acids: CSARFPLTSTNEKLFF. Here the CDR3 DNA reads TGCAGTGCTAGATTCCCGTTGACCTCAACTAATGAAAAACTGTTTTTT.

This clonotype was counted only a few times. The J gene is TRBJ1-2, the V gene TRBV5-1, with D unclear. CDR1 is SGHRS, CDR2 YFSETQ, per germline. This CDR3 region has 16 residues. The ends were cut back, 0 bases at V and 3 bases at J, with 15 bases in the middle. The CDR3 DNA reads as TGCGCCAGCAGCTTGGCCTTTGTCTCGAGTGACTATGGCTACACCTTC. Residues: CASSLAFVSSDYGYTF. Full variable domain (outside the CDR3, taken from reference TRBV5-1 and TRBJ1-2): KAGVTQTPRYLIKTRGQQVTLSCSPISGHRSVSWYQQTPGQGLQFLFEYFSETQRNKGNFPGRFSGRQFSNSRSEMNVSTLELGDSALYLCASSLAFVSSDYGYTFGSGTRLTVV.

This clonotype was observed a few times. In DNA form, the CDR3 reads TGCGCCAGCTACTCACCGTACCAAGAGACCCAGTACTTC. It codes for CASYSPYQETQYF. V gene TRBV5-1 combines with J gene TRBJ2-5; no reliable D call. The CDR3 runs 13 residues. Germline V gives CDR1 SGHRS, CDR2 YFSETQ. The ends were cut back, 7 bases at V and 0 bases at J, with 10 bases in the middle.

This clonotype was detected a few times. The rearrangement joins TRBV3-1 to TRBJ1-1; D ambiguous. The ends were cut back, 1 base at V and 1 base at J, with 7 bases in the middle. The CDR3 loop spans 14 amino acids. Germline values: CDR1 LGHDT, CDR2 YNNKEL (reference sequence). This CDR3 is CASSQGFANTEAFF. The CDR3 DNA follows: TGTGCCAGCAGCCAAGGGTTCGCGAACACTGAAGCTTTCTTT. Full variable domain (remainder filled in from reference TRBV3-1 and TRBJ1-1): DTAVSQTPKYLVTQMGNDKSIKCEQNLGHDTMYWYKQDSKKFLKIMFSYNNKELIINETVPNRFSPKSPDKAHLNLHINSLELGDSAVYFCASSQGFANTEAFFGQGTRLTVV.

Only a few counts were recorded for this clonotype. CDR3 sequence reads: CASSQGTLWNTGELFF. The CDR3 DNA follows: TGCGCCAGCAGCCAGGGGACTCTGTGGAACACCGGGGAGCTGTTTTTT. The chain couples TRBV4-1 to TRBJ2-2, with a weak D call TRBD2 (6 bases). Germline assignment: CDR1 MGHRA and CDR2 YSYEKL. The CDR3 extends over 16 amino acids. With 3 bases removed from V and 1 base from J, the gap between germline ends came to 12 bases.

This clonotype was seen only a few times. This rearrangement joins TRBV20-1 to TRBJ2-2; either TRBD1 or TRBD2 may supply D (6 bases each). The V gene lost 6 bases and the J gene lost 5 bases, with 19 bases spanning the gap. CDR3 length: 15 residues. The germline gives CDR1 DFQATT, CDR2 SNEGSKA (reference sequence). The CDR3 nucleotides are TGCAGTGCCGAGAAGAGCGGAGGGGGGACCGGGGAGCTGTTTTTT. Amino acids: CSAEKSGGGTGELFF.

The sample holds a few counts of this clonotype. The chain joins TRBV12-3 or TRBV12-4 to TRBJ2-1, with 9 bases matching TRBD2. The CDR3 runs to 20 residues. V dropped 5 bases and J dropped 4; count of bases not matched to a gene: 21. CDR3 in amino acids: CASSGPSRAGGALLYNEQFF. The CDR3 DNA reads TGTGCCAGCAGTGGGCCGTCACGTGCGGGAGGGGCCCTGCTGTACAATGAGCAGTTCTTC.

In its sample, this clonotype was seen a few times. V gene TRBV7-2 combines with J gene TRBJ2-3; D uncertain. Trimming pared 5 bases from V and 3 bases from J, leaving 18 bases between. The CDR3 consists of 16 residues. Germline assignment: CDR1 SGHTA and CDR2 FQGNSA. The CDR3 DNA is TGTGCCAGCAGCCCTCTCGCGGTGACGCGTACAGATACGCAGTATTTT. Translation gives CASSPLAVTRTDTQYF. The whole variable domain, filled in from reference TRBV7-2 and TRBJ2-3, reads GAGVSQSPSNKVTEKGKDVELRCDPISGHTALYWYRQSLGQGLEFLIYFQGNSAPDKSGLPSDRFSAERTGGSVSTLTIQRTQQEDSAVYLCASSPLAVTRTDTQYFGPGTRLTVL.

V and J are TRBV4-1 and TRBJ2-3, with D unresolved. V gave up 0 bases and J gave up 3 bases, with 10 bases separating them. This CDR3 is built from 15 residues. Per the germline V gene, CDR1 is MGHRA and CDR2 is YSYEKL. This CDR3 reads CASSQETAMTDTQYF. CDR3 in DNA: TGCGCCAGCAGCCAAGAGACGGCGATGACAGATACGCAGTATTTT.